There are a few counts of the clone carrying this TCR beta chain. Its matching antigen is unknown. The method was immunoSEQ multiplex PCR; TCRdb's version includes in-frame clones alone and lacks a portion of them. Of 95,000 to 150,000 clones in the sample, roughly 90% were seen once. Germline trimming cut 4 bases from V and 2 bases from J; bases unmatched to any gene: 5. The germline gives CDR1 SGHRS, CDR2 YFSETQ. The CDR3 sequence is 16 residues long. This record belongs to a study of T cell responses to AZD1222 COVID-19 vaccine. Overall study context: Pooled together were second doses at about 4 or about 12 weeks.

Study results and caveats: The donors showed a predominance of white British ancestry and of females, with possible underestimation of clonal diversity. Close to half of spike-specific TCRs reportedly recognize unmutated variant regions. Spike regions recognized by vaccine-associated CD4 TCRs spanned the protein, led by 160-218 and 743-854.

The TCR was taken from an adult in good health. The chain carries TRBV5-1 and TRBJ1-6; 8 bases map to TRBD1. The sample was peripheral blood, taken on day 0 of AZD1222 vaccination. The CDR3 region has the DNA TGCGCCAGCAGCGGCGACAGGGGAGCCTATAATTCACCCCTCCACTTT. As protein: CASSGDRGAYNSPLHF. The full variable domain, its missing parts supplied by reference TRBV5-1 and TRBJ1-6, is KAGVTQTPRYLIKTRGQQVTLSCSPISGHRSVSWYQQTPGQGLQFLFEYFSETQRNKGNFPGRFSGRQFSNSRSEMNVSTLELGDSALYLCASSGDRGAYNSPLHFGNGTRLTVT.